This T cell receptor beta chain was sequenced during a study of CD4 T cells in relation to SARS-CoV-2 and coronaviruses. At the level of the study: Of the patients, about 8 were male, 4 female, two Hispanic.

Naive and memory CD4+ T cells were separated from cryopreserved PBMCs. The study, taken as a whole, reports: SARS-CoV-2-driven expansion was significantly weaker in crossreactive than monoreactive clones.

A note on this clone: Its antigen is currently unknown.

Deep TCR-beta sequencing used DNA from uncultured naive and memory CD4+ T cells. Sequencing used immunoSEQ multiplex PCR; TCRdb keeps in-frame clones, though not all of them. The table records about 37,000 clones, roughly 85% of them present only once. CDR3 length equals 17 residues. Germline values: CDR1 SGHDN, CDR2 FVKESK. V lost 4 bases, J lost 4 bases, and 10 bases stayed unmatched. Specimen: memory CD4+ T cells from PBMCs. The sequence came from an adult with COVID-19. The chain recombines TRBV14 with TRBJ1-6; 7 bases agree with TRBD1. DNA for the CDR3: TGTGCCAGCAGCCCCACCCGCGGGACAGCGTATAATTCACCCCTCCACTTT. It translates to CASSPTRGTAYNSPLHF.